The 24 T cell receptor beta chains listed next were all sequenced from one sample in a study of blood T cell repertoires in COVID-19. Method: immunoSEQ multiplex PCR; TCRdb's copy keeps in-frame clones and lacks some. The table lists about 250,000 clones, roughly 85% of them singletons. Sequenced sample: peripheral blood. Receptors originate from a man between 18 and 29 years old with active or convalescent COVID-19.

V is TRBV29-1 and J is TRBJ2-6; D is uncertain. Per germline, CDR1 SQVTM and CDR2 ANQGSEA. V shed 4 bases and J shed 1 base, with 2 bases lying between them. The CDR3 spans 12 residues. CDR3 amino acids: CSVASGANVLTF. CDR3 coding DNA: TGCAGCGTTGCATCTGGGGCCAACGTCCTGACTTTC.

V usage is TRBV9 and J usage is TRBJ2-1; no reliable D call. V was pared by 0 bases and J by 3 bases, with 7 bases between. The CDR3 covers 14 residues. Germline CDR1 reads SGDLS; CDR2 reads YYNGEE. CDR3 region: CASSVDDNYNEQFF. The CDR3 DNA reads TGTGCCAGCAGCGTAGATGACAACTACAATGAGCAGTTCTTC.

The chain combines TRBV4-3 with TRBJ2-7; no reliable D call. CDR1 is LGHNA, CDR2 YSLEER, per germline. V was trimmed by 1 base and J by 1 base, leaving 11 bases between them. This CDR3 is 15 amino acids long. CDR3 sequence (DNA): TGCGCCAGCAGCCAAGCTCCGAGCGAGTCCTACGAGCAGTACTTC. This sequence encodes CASSQAPSESYEQYF.

The V and J genes are TRBV12-5 and TRBJ2-1; D is undetermined. In germline, CDR1 is LGHNT, CDR2 FRNRAP. This CDR3 region has 12 residues. The V and J ends lost 6 bases and 4 bases respectively, with 7 bases between them. Here the CDR3 DNA reads TGTGCTAGTGGAACCGAGTACAATGAGCAGTTCTTC. Translated: CASGTEYNEQFF.

This clone was counted only a few times. The chain couples TRBV24-1 to TRBJ2-5, with TRBD1 matching 7 bases. Germline trimming cut 1 base from V and 5 bases from J; bases unmatched to any gene: 6. CDR1 is KGHDR and CDR2 is SFDVKD in the germline V gene. There are 15 residues in the CDR3. The CDR3 reads CATSDFRQGAETQYF. The CDR3 bases are TGTGCCACCAGTGATTTCCGACAGGGAGCTGAGACCCAGTACTTC.

This chain connects TRBV5-1 to TRBJ1-1; no reliable D call. This CDR3 region has 14 residues. From germline, CDR1 is SGHRS and CDR2 YFSETQ. V dropped 0 bases and J dropped 0 bases, with 6 bases sitting between them. The CDR3 DNA reads TGCGCCAGCAGCTTGGTCGGGTTGAACACTGAAGCTTTCTTT. It is translated as CASSLVGLNTEAFF.

The chain joins TRBV9 to TRBJ1-4; D might be TRBD1 (5 bases). The CDR3 covers 16 residues. The ends were cut back, 3 bases at V and 0 bases at J, with 12 bases in the middle. CDR1 and CDR2 from the germline V gene are SGDLS and YYNGEE. The CDR3 nucleotides are TGTGCCAGCAGCGCCTGGAGGGGTGCAACTAATGAAAAACTGTTTTTT. This encodes CASSAWRGATNEKLFF.

The J gene is TRBJ1-1, the V gene TRBV18; D perhaps matches TRBD1 (5 bases). With 5 bases removed from V and 4 bases from J, the gap between germline ends came to 11 bases. Germline values: CDR1 KGHSH, CDR2 LQKENI. This CDR3 is built from 13 residues. CDR3 sequence reads: CASSTDILTEAFF. CDR3 DNA sequence: TGTGCCAGCTCAACGGACATCCTCACTGAAGCTTTCTTT. Using reference TRBV18 and TRBJ1-1 for the parts outside the CDR3, the full variable domain is NAGVMQNPRHLVRRRGQEARLRCSPMKGHSHVYWYRQLPEEGLKFMVYLQKENIIDESGMPKERFSAEFPKEGPSILRIQQVVRGDSAAYFCASSTDILTEAFFGQGTRLTVV.

The chain has TRBV27 and TRBJ1-2; 12 bases map to TRBD1. Germline V lookup: CDR1 MNHEY, CDR2 SMNVEV (reference sequence). The CDR3 runs to 17 residues. The CDR3 DNA reads as TGTGCAAGCCGGGGGTCGGGACAGGGGGCTTCCGGCTATGGCTACACCTTC. Translated: CASRGSGQGASGYGYTF.

The chain is built from TRBV14 and TRBJ2-1; 7 nucleotides align to TRBD2. Germline-derived CDR1 and CDR2 are SGHDN and FVKESK. With 0 bases clipped from V and 4 bases from J, the junction kept 12 bases outside the gene matches. The CDR3 totals 18 residues. This chain's CDR3 is CASSQDYGGGPVYNEQFF. Here the CDR3 DNA reads TGTGCCAGCAGCCAAGATTACGGGGGAGGGCCGGTTTACAATGAGCAGTTCTTC.

The table lists this clone with a few counts. The chain has TRBV11-1 and TRBJ2-3, with D tentatively TRBD1 (5 bases). V lost 2 bases and J lost 4, with 10 bases in between. Looked up from germline, CDR1 is SGHAT and CDR2 is FQDESV (reference sequence). CDR3 size: 14 residues. The CDR3 region is CASSLQGTSDTQYF. The CDR3 DNA is TGTGCCAGCAGCTTACAGGGAACGTCAGATACGCAGTATTTT.

V usage is TRBV6-4 and J usage is TRBJ2-1; 8 bases fit TRBD1. V shed 3 bases, J shed 4 bases, and the junction held 5 bases outside the gene matches. CDR3 length: 15 residues. Looked up from germline, CDR1 is MRHNA and CDR2 is SNTAGT. The CDR3 is CASSEAQGAYNEQFF. In nucleotides, the CDR3 is TGTGCCAGCAGTGAAGCTCAGGGGGCATACAATGAGCAGTTCTTC.

V and J are TRBV30 and TRBJ1-3, with a weak D call TRBD1 (5 bases). Germline lookup yields CDR1 GTSNPN and CDR2 SVGIG (reference sequence). V was trimmed by 2 bases and J by 0 bases, leaving 11 bases between them. The CDR3 sequence is 15 residues long. The DNA of the CDR3 is TGTGCCTGGAGTTATTCAGGGTCCTCTGGAAACACCATATATTTT. Protein sequence: CAWSYSGSSGNTIYF.

In the case of this clone: Other DNA sequences of this sample code for an identical CDR3. V and J are TRBV30 and TRBJ1-2; no definite D call. Trimming left V 0 bases short and J 4 bases short, with 6 bases between. Looked up from germline, CDR1 is GTSNPN and CDR2 is SVGIG (reference sequence). This CDR3 comprises 12 residues. CDR3 sequence (DNA): TGTGCCTGGAGTGTAGGCGGCTATGGCTACACCTTC. Translated: CAWSVGGYGYTF. Complete variable domain (other parts from reference TRBV30 and TRBJ1-2): SQTIHQWPATLVQPVGSPLSLECTVEGTSNPNLYWYRQAAGRGLQLLFYSVGIGQISSEVPQNLSASRPQDRQFILSSKKLLLSDSGFYLCAWSVGGYGYTFGSGTRLTVV.

The V gene is TRBV27, the J gene TRBJ2-4; D remains ambiguous. Germline assignment: CDR1 MNHEY and CDR2 SMNVEV (reference sequence). Trimming took off 5 bases at V and 6 bases at J, with 11 bases between the two ends. The CDR3 length is 13 residues. The CDR3 DNA follows: TGTGCCAGCAGTAATCTCCGCGTAAACATTCAGTACTTC. Protein sequence: CASSNLRVNIQYF.

The genes are TRBV19 and TRBJ2-1; the match to TRBD1 covers 9 bases. The CDR3 consists of 15 residues. In germline, CDR1 is LNHDA, CDR2 SQIVND (reference sequence). Trimming at V came to 7 bases and at J to 7 bases, leaving 11 bases not matched to a gene. The CDR3 is CASMTGGLFGNEQFF. CDR3 DNA sequence: TGTGCCAGTATGACAGGGGGTCTTTTTGGGAATGAGCAGTTCTTC.

Only a few counts were recorded for this clone. The chain uses TRBV5-8 and TRBJ1-2; TRBD1 agrees at 7 bases. After removal of 4 bases from V and 2 bases from J, the junction contained 11 bases not matched to a gene. Germline lookup yields CDR1 SGHTS and CDR2 YDEGEE. There are 16 residues in the CDR3. The CDR3 region has the DNA TGTGCCAGCAGCCCCAGGACAGGTCGGCAAAACTATGGCTACACCTTC. This sequence encodes CASSPRTGRQNYGYTF.

This chain links TRBV7-3 with TRBJ2-2, with 7 bases lining up with TRBD2. The V gene's germline CDR1 is SGHTA and CDR2 FQGTGA. Unmatched junction bases numbered 0, after V lost 2 bases and J lost 6 bases. The CDR3 is made up of 13 amino acids. In DNA form, the CDR3 reads TGTGCCAGCAGCTTAGCGGGGGCCGGGGAGCTGTTTTTT. Its protein is CASSLAGAGELFF.

V is TRBV7-2 and J is TRBJ1-4, with unresolved D. The CDR3 contains 14 residues. Trimming left V 2 bases short and J 0 bases short, with 4 bases between. Germline CDR1 SGHTA, CDR2 FQGNSA. The CDR3 region is CASSLYSTNEKLFF. In nucleotides, the CDR3 is TGTGCCAGCAGCTTATATTCAACTAATGAAAAACTGTTTTTT.

The chain carries TRBV6-2 or TRBV6-3 and TRBJ2-3; TRBD1 aligns across 9 bases. There are 15 residues in the CDR3. With 2 bases clipped from V and 2 bases from J, the junction kept 2 bases outside the gene matches. CDR1 MNHEY and CDR2 SVGEGT come from the germline V gene. Written as DNA, the CDR3 is TGTGCCAGCAGTTACGGGACAGGGCCCACAGATACGCAGTATTTT. The encoded protein is CASSYGTGPTDTQYF.

J is TRBJ2-1 and V is TRBV7-2; 7 bases are a match to TRBD2. The CDR3 spans 16 residues. Trimming removed 1 base from V and 0 bases from J; junction bases left unmatched: 3. Germline V lookup: CDR1 SGHTA, CDR2 FQGNSA. Here the CDR3 reads CASSLVGGSSYNEQFF. DNA of the CDR3: TGTGCCAGCAGCTTAGTAGGCGGGAGCTCCTACAATGAGCAGTTCTTC. The whole variable domain, filled in from reference TRBV7-2 and TRBJ2-1, reads GAGVSQSPSNKVTEKGKDVELRCDPISGHTALYWYRQSLGQGLEFLIYFQGNSAPDKSGLPSDRFSAERTGGSVSTLTIQRTQQEDSAVYLCASSLVGGSSYNEQFFGPGTRLTVL.

This chain connects TRBV18 to TRBJ2-1; tentatively, D is TRBD1 (5 bases). Germline CDR1 reads KGHSH; CDR2 reads LQKENI. V was shortened by 0 bases and J by 4 bases, with 13 bases between the two germline ends. The CDR3 loop spans 16 amino acids. The CDR3 bases are TGTGCCAGCTCACCACCATGGGGCAGCTCGTACAATGAGCAGTTCTTC. Protein product: CASSPPWGSSYNEQFF.

The chain joins TRBV27 to TRBJ1-6; possibly TRBD1 for D (5 bases). In germline, CDR1 is MNHEY, CDR2 SMNVEV (reference sequence). Trimming took off 6 bases at V and 9 bases at J, with 15 bases between the two ends. The CDR3 is 14 amino acids. CDR3 residues: CASRSPGGGSPLHF. The DNA of the CDR3 is TGTGCCAGCAGGTCACCGGGGGGGGGTTCACCCCTCCACTTT.

This clone was counted a single time. The gene calls are TRBV19 and TRBJ1-2, with unresolved D. V was clipped by 7 bases and J by 7 bases, with 22 bases between them. CDR1 is LNHDA, CDR2 SQIVND, per germline (reference sequence). The CDR3 runs to 15 residues. CDR3 region: CASIQDEGPAGGYTF. As DNA, the CDR3 is TGTGCCAGTATCCAAGATGAAGGCCCTGCAGGTGGCTACACCTTC.